This T cell receptor (beta chain) was found in a study of T cell responses to AZD1222 COVID-19 vaccine (dated by TCRdb to the early 2020s). Turning to the overall study: TCR sequencing covered fewer than 250 trial participants: 207 given two doses of AZD1222 and 26 given two doses of MenACWY control vaccine. Enrollment into the trials was organized by age into subgroups of 18-55, 56-69 and 70-plus years, and those subgroups contained around 150, 28 and 57 TCR-sequenced participants, respectively. On the study overall, not on this receptor specifically: The vaccine-associated CD4 TCRs covered the entire spike protein, and the dominant responses fell in regions 160-218 and 743-854. Conclusions about previously exposed vaccinees are limited, since just 5 or 6 AZD1222 recipients were seropositive for SARS-CoV-2 at baseline. Nearly half of unique spike-specific TCRs reportedly recognized epitopes outside regions mutated in the B.1.351 and B.1.1.7 variants. Participants were mostly white British, with more females than males. The authors suggested clonal diversity may have been underestimated. No day 14 peak-response samples were available, so repertoires were characterized only after the peak T cell response. After two AZD1222 doses, spike-specific TCR breadth and depth were significantly higher than at day 0 and than in MenACWY recipients. The 56-69-year group was small, and its depth increase did not reach significance, likely because of low power.

Interpreted using the paper, the time point label stands for: about 28 days (+/-7) after the second vaccine dose. AZD1222 recipients whose second dose came at about 4 weeks and those whose second dose came at about 12 weeks were combined into one group, since spike-specific TCR depth and breadth did not differ between the two schedules. Samples from vaccinated people were obtained from the UK trials COV001 and COV002, which included a single-blind randomized controlled phase 2/3 trial of AZD1222 (ChAdOx1 nCoV-19) in healthy adults. For TCRbeta chain sequencing, PBMC samples were collected from trial participants at day 0 and at day 28 after the second dose. To note about this clone: Its antigen is unknown. No much larger clone exists at a distance of one base, and base qualities are not known.

CDR1 and CDR2 (SGHVS, FQNEAQ) derive from the germline V gene. The CDR3 runs 14 amino acids, cysteine and phenylalanine included. The read is trimmed to its CDR3 DNA, 42 bases read in frame from base 1. The V end loses 1 base and the J end loses 1 base, and a stretch of 5 bases separates them. The CDR3 regions of human TCRbeta chains were analyzed by immunosequencing. On the study's bioinformatics: Repertoire TCRs were matched against a reference library of SARS-CoV-2-specific TCRs generated with the MIRA antigen-specificity platform. Breadth was defined as the fraction of unique TCRs that were SARS-CoV-2-associated, and depth was defined as the fraction of total T cells that were SARS-CoV-2-associated. Using the MIRA data, every spike-specific TCR was mapped to the spike region that the TCR reacted to and assigned to either a CD4 or a CD8 class. Log10-transformed breadth and depth values were compared by one-way ANOVA with Sidak's multiple comparisons tests. What TCRdb holds here is the immuneACCESS table cut down to in-frame rearrangements. Part of the clones is not present; checked against another copy, under half of the missing clones reflect an unresolved V gene, and the others are unexplained. Clone size and the V and J calls come from that table; the DNA yielded D and trimming. Recorded for this sample are approximately 120,000 clones; 80% to 90% of them occurred a single time. Jointly, the top ten make up roughly 4.4% of the sample.

The rearrangement joined TRBV7-8 to TRBJ1-3; there is no confident call for the D gene. The sample in question was peripheral blood, obtained 28 days after the second AZD1222 dose. This TCR derives from an adult who received the AZD1222 COVID-19 vaccine. The encoded CDR3 is CASSLESSGNTIYF. The nucleotide sequence reads as follows: TGTGCCAGCAGCTTAGAGTCTTCTGGAAACACCATATATTTT.